This is a list of T cell receptor beta chains from one sample in a study of long-term antiretroviral therapy in people with HIV. Sequencing used immunoSEQ multiplex PCR; TCRdb keeps in-frame clones, though not all of them. The sample has about 16,000 clones, over 75% seen once. The sample consisted of unsorted PBMCs, taken 0.7 years before starting antiretroviral therapy. These receptors came from a man aged 45 to 65 with HIV. The CDR3 runs from the conserved cysteine through the conserved F or W. The D gene is left open where the match is weak. The size of a clone is reported for some rows only, either as once, few or many, or as a class for expanded clones.

j_call d_call cdr3_length v_call clone_size cdr3_aa cdr3_nt
TRBJ1-1 - 15 TRBV28 - CASMELGSQSTEAFF TGTGCCAGCATGGAGCTTGGGAGTCAGAGCACTGAAGCTTTCTTT
TRBJ2-1 - 15 TRBV27 - CASTPGSPVNNEQFF TGTGCCAGCACCCCGGGTAGCCCGGTAAACAATGAGCAGTTCTTC
TRBJ2-7 - 15 TRBV2 - CASYLRTSGSYEQYF TGTGCCAGTTACCTTAGAACCAGCGGATCCTACGAGCAGTACTTC
TRBJ2-2 - 18 TRBV7-9 - CASRHYKWQGGNTGELFF TGTGCCAGCAGACATTATAAGTGGCAGGGAGGCAACACCGGGGAGCTGTTTTTT
TRBJ1-2 - 13 TRBV2 - CASSEYTDYGYTF TGTGCCAGCAGTGAATATACGGACTATGGCTACACCTTC
TRBJ1-1 - 11 TRBV20-1 - CSARERTEAFF TGCAGTGCTAGAGAAAGGACTGAAGCTTTCTTT
TRBJ2-5 - 12 TRBV19 - CASSDREETQYF TGTGCCAGTAGTGACAGAGAAGAGACCCAGTACTTC
TRBJ2-1 - 14 TRBV30 - CAWLLVWSHNEQFF TGTGCCTGGCTCCTAGTATGGAGTCACAATGAGCAGTTCTTC
TRBJ2-7 - 18 TRBV21-1 - CASSNPKGGPGTRYEQYF TGTGCCAGCAGCAACCCCAAAGGGGGTCCCGGGACTAGGTACGAGCAGTACTTC
TRBJ2-1 - 11 TRBV20-1 few CSALSQSEQFF TGCAGTGCTTTATCCCAGAGTGAGCAGTTCTTC
TRBJ2-2 TRBD2 20 TRBV19 - CASSLPLGLAGGLGTGELFF TGTGCCAGTAGTTTACCCTTGGGACTAGCGGGGGGGCTGGGCACCGGGGAGCTGTTTTTT
TRBJ1-2 - 15 TRBV19 - CASTRELRDYYGYTF TGTGCCAGTACCAGAGAGCTCAGGGACTACTATGGCTACACCTTC
TRBJ2-7 TRBD1 17 TRBV4-1 - CASSRKETGTATYEQYF TGCGCCAGCAGCCGAAAAGAAACCGGGACAGCAACCTACGAGCAGTACTTC
TRBJ2-2 - 15 TRBV10-3 - CAISESISSSGELFF TGTGCCATCAGTGAGTCGATCTCTAGTTCCGGGGAGCTGTTTTTT
TRBJ2-7 TRBD2 17 TRBV7-3 - CASSLTGRGGRGYEQYF TGTGCCAGCAGCTTAACTGGGAGGGGAGGGCGAGGCTACGAGCAGTACTTC
TRBJ2-6 - 15 TRBV5-1 - CASSVDRAGANVLTF TGCGCCAGCAGCGTGGATCGGGCTGGGGCCAACGTCCTGACTTTC
TRBJ2-1 - 14 TRBV7-8 - CASSPLNGAAEQFF TGTGCCAGCAGCCCGCTAAATGGGGCGGCTGAGCAGTTCTTC
TRBJ2-7 - 16 TRBV15 - CATSSGGGLSIYEQYF TGTGCCACCAGCAGTGGGGGTGGGTTATCTATCTACGAGCAGTACTTC
TRBJ2-3 TRBD2 15 TRBV5-1 once CASIPKGLAGDTQYF TGCGCCAGCATCCCCAAGGGACTAGCGGGAGATACGCAGTATTTT
TRBJ2-1 - 12 TRBV7-9 once CASGKQGPEQFF TGTGCCAGCGGGAAACAGGGTCCAGAGCAGTTCTTC
TRBJ2-1 TRBD2 15 TRBV19 - CASSMKGLAYNEQFF TGTGCCAGTAGTATGAAGGGACTAGCGTACAATGAGCAGTTCTTC
TRBJ1-1 - 13 TRBV10-1 - CASSSREATEAFF TGCGCCAGCAGTTCCAGGGAAGCCACTGAAGCTTTCTTT
TRBJ2-1 - 15 TRBV5-1 - CASRQFASSYNEQFF TGCGCCAGCAGACAATTCGCTAGCTCCTACAATGAGCAGTTCTTC
TRBJ2-5 TRBD1 14 TRBV5-1 - CASTLDRGGETQYF TGCGCCAGTACCCTCGACAGGGGTGGCGAGACCCAGTACTTC
TRBJ2-5 - 14 TRBV4-2 - CASSRGESQETQYF TGTGCCAGCAGCCGTGGGGAGAGCCAAGAGACCCAGTACTTC
TRBJ1-1 - 13 TRBV6-5 - CASSPQGSTEAFF TGTGCCAGCAGTCCGCAGGGCAGCACTGAAGCTTTCTTT
TRBJ2-7 - 15 TRBV5-6 - CASSLVGRRANEQYF TGTGCCAGCAGCTTGGTTGGTCGCAGGGCTAACGAGCAGTACTTC
TRBJ1-5 - 19 TRBV10-3 - CAILNRPRVYPYSNQPQHF TGTGCCATCTTAAACAGACCCAGAGTCTACCCATATAGCAATCAGCCCCAGCATTTT
TRBJ2-2 - 14 TRBV11-3 - CASSLGQVAGELFF TGTGCCAGCAGCTTAGGCCAGGTCGCCGGGGAGCTGTTTTTT
TRBJ2-3 TRBD2 16 TRBV5-1 once CASSFRPSGALDTQYF TGCGCCAGCAGCTTTCGCCCTAGCGGAGCCTTAGATACGCAGTATTTT
TRBJ2-1 TRBD2 20 TRBV23-1 - CASSQGGLAGASTHYNEQFF TGCGCCAGCAGTCAAGGCGGACTAGCGGGGGCCTCAACCCATTACAATGAGCAGTTCTTC
TRBJ1-1 TRBD1 15 TRBV28 - CASSLPTGMNTEAFF TGTGCCAGCAGTCTCCCGACAGGGATGAACACTGAAGCTTTCTTT
TRBJ2-7 - 17 TRBV5-4 - CASSLLKLGHQSYEQYF TGTGCCAGCAGCCTGTTAAAGCTGGGACACCAGTCCTACGAGCAGTACTTC
TRBJ2-2 TRBD1 14 TRBV14 - CASSKTGVTGELFF TGTGCCAGCAGCAAGACAGGGGTCACCGGGGAGCTGTTTTTT
TRBJ2-1 - 12 TRBV18 - CASSPVLGEQFF TGTGCCAGCTCACCAGTCTTGGGGGAGCAGTTCTTC
TRBJ2-7 - 14 TRBV7-2 once CASSPRLVSYEQYF TGTGCCAGCAGCCCGAGACTAGTCTCCTACGAGCAGTACTTC
TRBJ2-2 - 16 TRBV5-1 - CASSSRRGQFPGELFF TGCGCCAGCAGCTCCCGGAGGGGACAGTTTCCCGGGGAGCTGTTTTTT
TRBJ1-2 TRBD1 18 TRBV14 - CASSQDLGTGSTPYGYTF TGTGCCAGCAGCCAAGATTTGGGGACAGGAAGCACACCCTATGGCTACACCTTC
TRBJ1-4 - 17 TRBV7-3 - CASSLTGPIIPNEKLFF TGTGCCAGCAGCTTAACAGGGCCAATCATACCTAATGAAAAACTGTTTTTT
TRBJ1-2 - 15 TRBV7-8 - CASSLDPWTNYGYTF TGTGCCAGCAGCTTAGATCCGTGGACTAACTATGGCTACACCTTC
TRBJ2-1 - 16 TRBV7-9 - CASSLGEWGTGDEQFF TGTGCCAGCAGCTTAGGTGAGTGGGGCACCGGAGATGAGCAGTTCTTC
TRBJ2-7 TRBD1 15 TRBV5-1 - CASSLETGVFREQYF TGCGCCAGCAGCTTGGAAACAGGGGTTTTCCGCGAGCAGTACTTC
TRBJ2-3 - 14 TRBV5-6 - CASSFRGGTDTQYF TGTGCCAGCAGCTTCAGAGGAGGCACAGATACGCAGTATTTT
TRBJ1-6 - 11 TRBV6-1 - CASSEMVPLHF TGTGCCAGCAGTGAAATGGTTCCCCTCCACTTT
TRBJ2-2 TRBD1 13 TRBV28 once CASSSDTGAELFF TGTGCCAGCAGTTCCGATACAGGGGCCGAGCTGTTTTTT
TRBJ2-1 TRBD1 15 TRBV10-3 - CASQTGDRGFSEQFF TGTGCCAGCCAGACCGGGGACAGGGGATTTAGTGAGCAGTTCTTC
TRBJ1-1 - 15 TRBV18 - CASSSLAATNTEAFF TGTGCCAGCTCAAGCTTGGCGGCTACGAACACTGAAGCTTTCTTT
TRBJ1-2 TRBD1 17 TRBV19 - CASSHRDSRFIVYGYTF TGTGCCAGTAGTCACCGGGACAGCCGTTTCATAGTGTATGGCTACACCTTC
TRBJ2-7 TRBD1 15 TRBV5-1 - CASSFSGDRSGEQYF TGCGCCAGCAGCTTCTCAGGGGACAGGTCCGGCGAGCAGTACTTC
TRBJ2-3 TRBD2 16 TRBV5-1 once CASSLVLRETADTQYF TGCGCCAGCAGCTTGGTTTTGCGGGAGACCGCAGATACGCAGTATTTT
TRBJ2-5 - 16 TRBV30 - CAWSVFPDLVFRTQYF TGTGCCTGGAGTGTATTTCCGGACCTCGTGTTTCGGACCCAGTACTTC
TRBJ1-2 - 12 TRBV7-9 - CASSLLVYGYTF TGTGCCAGCAGCTTACTGGTTTATGGCTACACCTTC
TRBJ2-2 - 13 TRBV25-1 few CASRTPVTGELFF TGTGCCAGCAGGACTCCAGTAACCGGGGAGCTGTTTTTT
TRBJ1-2 TRBD1 15 TRBV5-4 - CASSLGTGAFYGYTF TGTGCCAGCAGCTTGGGGACAGGGGCGTTCTATGGCTACACCTTC
TRBJ2-7 - 13 TRBV13 - CASSFRAAWEQYF TGTGCCAGCAGCTTCCGGGCAGCCTGGGAGCAGTACTTC
TRBJ2-1 - 14 TRBV14 - CASSPWPWGNEQFF TGTGCCAGCAGCCCGTGGCCCTGGGGGAATGAGCAGTTCTTC
TRBJ2-4 TRBD2 18 TRBV7-2 - CASSPTSGRATGKNIQYF TGTGCCAGCAGCCCGACTAGCGGGAGGGCCACGGGCAAAAACATTCAGTACTTC
TRBJ2-2 - 17 TRBV7-2 few CASSDQWGALATGELFF TGTGCCAGCAGCGACCAGTGGGGGGCGCTGGCCACCGGGGAGCTGTTTTTT
TRBJ1-3 - 17 TRBV7-2 - CASSLEVERFSGNTIYF TGTGCCAGCAGCTTAGAGGTTGAGCGTTTCTCTGGAAACACCATATATTTT